These 13 T cell receptor beta chains originate from one sample sequenced in a study of blood T cell repertoires in COVID-19 (dated by TCRdb to 2020 to 2022). Library preparation was by the immunoSEQ multiplex PCR assay. Drawn from immuneACCESS, this table holds only the in-frame rearrangements with V and J called that TCRdb kept. Clones are partly lost; checked studies trace under half to an unresolved V gene and leave the rest unexplained. The sample has 100,000 to 150,000 clones on record, 79% of them singletons. Of the sample, about 40% is held by the ten largest clones. Sequenced sample: peripheral blood. The receptors derive from a man aged 40-49 years with active or convalescent COVID-19.

This clone was recorded a few times. The chain joins TRBV14 to TRBJ1-1; TRBD1 matches 7 bases. CDR3 length: 11 amino acids. V gave up 8 bases and J gave up 8 bases; unmatched junction bases: 5. Germline V CDR1 and CDR2: SGHDN, FVKESK. The CDR3 bases are TGTGCCAGCCTAAACAGGGGCGAAGCTTTCTTT. As protein: CASLNRGEAFF.

The V gene is TRBV28, the J gene TRBJ1-2, with D possibly matching TRBD1 (6 bases). Germline CDR1 MDHEN, CDR2 SYDVKM. CDR3 length: 14 amino acids. V was clipped by 5 bases and J by 12 bases, with 22 bases between them. CDR3 bases: TGTGCCAGCAGTGGGGGGGGCAGGGTGAATTTCGACACCTTC. Translation gives CASSGGGRVNFDTF.

This clone has more than one count but fewer than ten. This chain uses TRBV28 with TRBJ1-2, with D possibly TRBD1 on 5 matching bases. Germline-derived CDR1 and CDR2 are MDHEN and SYDVKM. Deletions cut 7 bases from V and 8 bases from J, with 23 bases between. The CDR3 extends over 15 amino acids. The CDR3 DNA reads TGTGCCAGCACCCCGCAAGGGGAGGGGCACAGGGGCTACACCTTC. Translation: CASTPQGEGHRGYTF.

The chain uses TRBV6-5 and TRBJ1-2, with D possibly matching TRBD1 (5 bases). The V and J ends lost 0 bases and 4 bases respectively, with 9 bases between them. Germline V lookup: CDR1 MNHEY, CDR2 SVGAGI. The CDR3 runs 14 residues. As DNA, the CDR3 is TGTGCCAGCAGTTACTCGCGGGGCTCCTATGGCTACACCTTC. Translated, it gives CASSYSRGSYGYTF.

The chain employs TRBV3-1 (or the pseudogene TRBV3-2) and TRBJ1-2; 10 bases fit TRBD1. Germline V gives CDR1 LGHDT, CDR2 YNNKEL (reference sequence). The V segment lost 8 bases and the J segment 8 bases; nucleotides outside the gene matches: 8. There are 13 residues in the CDR3. This CDR3 is CASRDRGPGGYTF. In DNA, the CDR3 is TGTGCCAGCCGCGACAGGGGGCCAGGGGGCTACACCTTC.

The V call is TRBV11-2, the J call TRBJ2-5; a weak D match, TRBD2 (5 bases). V lost 1 base and J lost 0, with 12 bases in between. The CDR3 spans 16 residues. The germline V gene has CDR1 SGHAT and CDR2 FQNNGV. The CDR3 coding sequence is TGTGCCAGCAGCTTAGGGATAGCGCCCAACCAAGAGACCCAGTACTTC. Its protein product is CASSLGIAPNQETQYF.

This clone has just a few counts. V usage is TRBV15 and J usage is TRBJ1-1; 10 nucleotides agree with TRBD1. Per the germline V gene, CDR1 is LNHNV and CDR2 is YYDKDF (reference sequence). This CDR3 region has 18 residues. Trimming removed 1 base from V and 1 base from J; junction bases left unmatched: 9. DNA of the CDR3: TGTGCCACCAGCAGAGGGACAGGGGGGACCTTGAGGAACACTGAAGCTTTCTTT. Encoded protein: CATSRGTGGTLRNTEAFF.

The chain joins TRBV6-5 to TRBJ1-1; D remains unclear. The CDR3 is made up of 13 amino acids. The germline V gene has CDR1 MNHEY and CDR2 SVGAGI. Deletions cut 6 bases from V and 4 bases from J, with 12 bases between. The CDR3 nucleotides are TGTGCCAGCAGCCGAGACCCGGGCACTGAAGCTTTCTTT. This translates into CASSRDPGTEAFF.

V and J are TRBV11-2 and TRBJ1-6; the D is unclear. The germline V and J ends were trimmed by 1 base and 9 bases, with 10 bases remaining between them. Germline CDR1 SGHAT, CDR2 FQNNGV. CDR3 length: 14 residues. CDR3: CASSLASFSSPLHF. CDR3 nucleotides: TGTGCCAGCAGCTTAGCCAGTTTCAGTTCACCCCTCCACTTT.

J is TRBJ1-2 and V is TRBV19; 7 bases line up with TRBD1. This CDR3 is built from 15 residues. Germline loops: CDR1 LNHDA, CDR2 SQIVND (reference sequence). V was clipped by 6 bases and J by 5 bases; unmatched bases: 12. The DNA of the CDR3 is TGTGCCAGTAGCCCCGTCAGGGGGGTCGATTATGGCTACACCTTC. Encoded protein: CASSPVRGVDYGYTF.

The rearrangement links TRBV12-3 or TRBV12-4 to TRBJ2-1; 11 bases fit TRBD2. V lost 2 bases, J lost 16 bases, and 4 bases stayed unmatched. The CDR3 contains 12 residues. This chain's CDR3 is CASSLPGTSGFF. DNA of the CDR3: TGTGCCAGCAGTTTACCGGGGACTAGCGGCTTCTTC.

The V gene is TRBV20-1, the J gene TRBJ1-1; possible D gene TRBD1, 6 bases. V was shortened by 3 bases and J by 4 bases, with 15 bases between the two germline ends. Germline CDR1 and CDR2: DFQATT and SNEGSKA (reference sequence). The CDR3 is 14 amino acids. The CDR3 region is CSASGLLDSTEAFF. The DNA of the CDR3 is TGCAGTGCTAGTGGCCTTTTGGACAGCACTGAAGCTTTCTTT.

J is TRBJ1-4 and V is TRBV19, with D possibly being TRBD1 (5 bases). Trimming took 5 bases from V and 10 from J, leaving 20 bases between them. CDR3 length equals 15 residues. Germline V lookup: CDR1 LNHDA, CDR2 SQIVND (reference sequence). The CDR3 DNA follows: TGTGCCAGTAGTCTCCCCTCAGGGTATTCGGGAAAACTGTTTTTT. Amino acids: CASSLPSGYSGKLFF.